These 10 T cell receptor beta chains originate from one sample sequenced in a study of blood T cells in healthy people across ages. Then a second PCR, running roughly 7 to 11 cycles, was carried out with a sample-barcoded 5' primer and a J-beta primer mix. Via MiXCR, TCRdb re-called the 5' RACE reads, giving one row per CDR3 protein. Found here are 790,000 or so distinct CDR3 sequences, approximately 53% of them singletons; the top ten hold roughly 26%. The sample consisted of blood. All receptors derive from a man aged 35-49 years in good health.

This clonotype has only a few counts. The CDR3 loop reads CASSPRGQGQETQYF. The CDR3 region has the DNA TGTGCCAGCAGTCCCCGGGGACAGGGACAAGAGACCCAGTACTTC. This chain links TRBV12-3 or TRBV12-4 with TRBJ2-5; 9 nucleotides line up with TRBD1. The CDR3 length is 15 residues. After removal of 5 bases from V and 2 bases from J, the junction contained 6 bases not matched to a gene.

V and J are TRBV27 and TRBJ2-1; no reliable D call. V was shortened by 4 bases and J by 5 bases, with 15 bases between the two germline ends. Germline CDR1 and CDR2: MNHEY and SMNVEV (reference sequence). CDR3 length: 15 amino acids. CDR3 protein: CASSSRSRLNNEQFF. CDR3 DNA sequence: TGTGCCAGCAGTTCCCGGTCGAGGCTTAACAATGAGCAGTTCTTC.

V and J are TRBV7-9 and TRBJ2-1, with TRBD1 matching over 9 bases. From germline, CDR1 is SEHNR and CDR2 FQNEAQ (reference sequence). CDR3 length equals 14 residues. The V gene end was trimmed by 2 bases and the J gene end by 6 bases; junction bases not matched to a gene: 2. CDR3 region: CASSLRTGVNEQFF. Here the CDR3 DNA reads TGTGCCAGCAGCTTACGGACAGGGGTCAATGAGCAGTTCTTC.

The CDR3 spells CSARGWVSGGTDTQYF. DNA for the CDR3: TGCAGTGCTAGAGGATGGGTTAGCGGGGGCACAGATACGCAGTATTTT. The chain joins TRBV20-1 to TRBJ2-3; 8 bases agree with TRBD2. Germline trimming cut 1 base from V and 1 base from J; bases unmatched to any gene: 7. The CDR3 loop spans 16 amino acids. Germline CDR1 is DFQATT and CDR2 is SNEGSKA (reference sequence).

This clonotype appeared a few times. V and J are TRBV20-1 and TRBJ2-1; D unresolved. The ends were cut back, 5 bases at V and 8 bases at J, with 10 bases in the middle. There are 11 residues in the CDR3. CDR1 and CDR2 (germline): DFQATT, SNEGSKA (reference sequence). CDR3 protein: CSAPLRHEQFF. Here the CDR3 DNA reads TGCAGTGCTCCCCTACGGCATGAGCAGTTCTTC.

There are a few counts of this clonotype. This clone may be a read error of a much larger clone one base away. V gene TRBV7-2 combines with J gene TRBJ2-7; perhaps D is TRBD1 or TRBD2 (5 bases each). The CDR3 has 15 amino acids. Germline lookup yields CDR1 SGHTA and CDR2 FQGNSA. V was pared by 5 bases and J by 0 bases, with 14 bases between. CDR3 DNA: TGTGCCAGCAGCCGGTCCGGGGCGCACTCCTACGAGCAGTACTTC. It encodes CASSRSGAHSYEQYF.

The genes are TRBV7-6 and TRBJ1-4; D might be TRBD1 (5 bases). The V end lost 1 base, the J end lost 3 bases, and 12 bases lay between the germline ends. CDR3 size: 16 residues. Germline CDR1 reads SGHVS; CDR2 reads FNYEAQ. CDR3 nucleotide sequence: TGTGCCAGCAGCTTAGACTGGGGCCCGCCTAATGAAAAACTGTTTTTT. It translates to CASSLDWGPPNEKLFF.

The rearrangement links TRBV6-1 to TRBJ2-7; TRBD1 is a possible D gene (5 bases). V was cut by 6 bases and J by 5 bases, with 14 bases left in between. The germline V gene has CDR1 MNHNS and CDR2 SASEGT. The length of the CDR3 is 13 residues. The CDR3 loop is CASRQDQYNEQYF. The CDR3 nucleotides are TGTGCCAGCAGACAGGACCAATACAACGAGCAGTACTTC.

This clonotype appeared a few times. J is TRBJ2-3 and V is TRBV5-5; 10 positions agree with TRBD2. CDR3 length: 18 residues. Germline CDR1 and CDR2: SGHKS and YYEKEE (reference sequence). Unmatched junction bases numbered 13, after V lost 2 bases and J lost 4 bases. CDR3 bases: TGTGCCAGCAGCTTCCTAGCTAGCGGGAGAAGAGACGCAGATACGCAGTATTTT. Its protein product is CASSFLASGRRDADTQYF.

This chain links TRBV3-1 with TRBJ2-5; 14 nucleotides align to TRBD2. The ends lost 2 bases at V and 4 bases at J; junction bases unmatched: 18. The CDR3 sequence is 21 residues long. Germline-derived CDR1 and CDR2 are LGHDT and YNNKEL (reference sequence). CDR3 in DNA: TGTGCCAGCAGCCAAACCATACGGACTAGCGGGGGGCGCGGTCCGTCAGAGACCCAGTACTTC. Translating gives CASSQTIRTSGGRGPSETQYF.